Below are 32 T cell receptor beta chains sequenced from a single sample in a study of blood T cell repertoires in COVID-19. TCRdb's table, derived via immunoSEQ multiplex PCR, lists solely in-frame clones and lacks some. This sample yields 65,000 to 80,000 clones, of which roughly 84% are seen a single time; about 2.7% belongs to the top ten. The sequenced sample was peripheral blood. The receptors originated from a man in his 70s with active or convalescent COVID-19.

The gene calls are TRBV27 and TRBJ1-2, with D possibly being TRBD1 (5 bases). Germline-derived CDR1 and CDR2 are MNHEY and SMNVEV (reference sequence). V lost 3 bases and J lost 7, with 15 bases in between. The CDR3 loop spans 14 amino acids. The CDR3 is CASSFGREGFGYTF. The CDR3 DNA reads TGTGCCAGCAGTTTTGGCAGGGAAGGGTTTGGCTACACCTTC.

The chain carries TRBV27 and TRBJ2-2; D is perhaps TRBD2 (5 bases). Germline V lookup: CDR1 MNHEY, CDR2 SMNVEV (reference sequence). The length of the CDR3 is 16 residues. Trimming took 2 bases from V and 3 from J, leaving 13 bases between them. CDR3 residues: CASSLGSTTYTGELFF. CDR3 nucleotides: TGTGCCAGCAGTTTAGGGAGTACAACCTACACCGGGGAGCTGTTTTTT.

The chain links TRBV15 to TRBJ1-6; no clear D. Germline V gene sequence: CDR1 LNHNV, CDR2 YYDKDF (reference sequence). V dropped 0 bases and J dropped 8 bases, with 5 bases sitting between them. The CDR3 is made up of 13 amino acids. The CDR3 reads CATSREEYSPLHF. CDR3 nucleotides: TGTGCCACCAGCAGAGAGGAGTATTCACCCCTCCACTTT.

The genes are TRBV21-1 and TRBJ2-7; TRBD1, the D gene given by the table, was not confirmed from the DNA. TRBV21-1 is labeled a pseudogene. The CDR3 sequence is 18 residues long. Written as DNA, the CDR3 is TGTGCCAGCAGCCCCGCGAGGATAGGACAGGGGTCTTTCGACGAGCAGTACTTC. It codes for CASSPARIGQGSFDEQYF.

This chain uses TRBV2 with TRBJ1-1, with a tentative D call TRBD1 (5 bases). The germline gives CDR1 SNHLY, CDR2 FYNNEI. Trimming stripped 11 bases from V and 0 bases from J, with 19 bases between. The CDR3 sequence is 15 residues long. The CDR3 loop is CADRVLISVNTEAFF. CDR3 bases: TGTGCCGACAGAGTTCTTATATCTGTGAACACTGAAGCTTTCTTT.

V is TRBV5-1 and J is TRBJ1-2, with TRBD1 matching over 12 bases. The ends lost 4 bases at V and 4 bases at J; junction bases unmatched: 11. Germline CDR1 and CDR2: SGHRS and YFSETQ. The CDR3 runs to 17 residues. The CDR3 sequence is CASSLGQGASIGYGYTF. The DNA of the CDR3 is TGCGCCAGCAGCCTGGGACAGGGGGCGTCAATCGGCTATGGCTACACCTTC.

The chain is built from TRBV5-4 and TRBJ2-3; 7 nucleotides line up with TRBD2. The junction had 8 bases not matched to a gene; V was cut back by 0 bases and J by 1 base. The germline V gene encodes CDR1 SGHNT and CDR2 YYREEE (reference sequence). The CDR3 sequence is 17 residues long. DNA of the CDR3: TGTGCCAGCAGCTTGGCCGGGCGGGAGAGAGGCACAGATACGCAGTATTTT. Encoded protein: CASSLAGRERGTDTQYF.

This clone was observed a single time. Other DNA sequences in the same sample also yield this CDR3. The chain links TRBV18 to TRBJ1-3; possibly TRBD1 for D (6 bases). The CDR3 sequence is 15 residues long. V lost 3 bases and J 0 bases, leaving 9 bases between the germline ends. Germline V gives CDR1 KGHSH, CDR2 LQKENI. The CDR3 region has the DNA TGTGCCAGCTCACCTGGGGGCGGCTCTGGAAACACCATATATTTT. Its translation: CASSPGGGSGNTIYF. Combining the CDR3 with reference TRBV18 and TRBJ1-3 gives the whole variable domain NAGVMQNPRHLVRRRGQEARLRCSPMKGHSHVYWYRQLPEEGLKFMVYLQKENIIDESGMPKERFSAEFPKEGPSILRIQQVVRGDSAAYFCASSPGGGSGNTIYFGEGSWLTVV.

The V and J genes are TRBV6-7 and TRBJ2-1; D is ambiguous. TRBV6-7 is treated as an ORF (open reading frame) with a function not yet certain. The CDR3 consists of 16 residues. V was cut by 0 bases and J by 4 bases, with 13 bases left in between. In DNA form, the CDR3 reads TGTGCCAGCAGTTACTCGAAAGCGAAGCTTTACAATGAGCAGTTCTTC. This sequence encodes CASSYSKAKLYNEQFF.

The V and J genes are TRBV2 and TRBJ2-4, with TRBD1 matching over 7 bases. The CDR3 is made up of 13 amino acids. Germline CDR1 and CDR2: SNHLY and FYNNEI. The ends lost 10 bases at V and 9 bases at J; junction bases unmatched: 12. The CDR3 DNA reads as TGTGCCACTGACAGGGTCCGCGAGTCCATTCAGTACTTC. It encodes CATDRVRESIQYF.

This clone was recorded only once. The rearrangement links TRBV5-4 to TRBJ2-1; unclear D gene. V was cut by 0 bases and J by 8 bases, with 6 bases left in between. The CDR3 consists of 12 residues. Germline loops: CDR1 SGHNT, CDR2 YYREEE (reference sequence). As DNA, the CDR3 is TGTGCCAGCAGCTTGGTAGGAGATGAGCAGTTCTTC. This encodes CASSLVGDEQFF. Together with reference TRBV5-4 and TRBJ2-1, the CDR3 gives the full variable domain: ETGVTQSPTHLIKTRGQQVTLRCSSQSGHNTVSWYQQALGQGPQFIFQYYREEENGRGNFPPRFSGLQFPNYSSELNVNALELDDSALYLCASSLVGDEQFFGPGTRLTVL.

In this sample, this clone turned up a few times. The chain carries TRBV4-1 and TRBJ1-3, with no clear D. Trimming left V 0 bases short and J 7 bases short, with 13 bases between. The germline V gene has CDR1 MGHRA and CDR2 YSYEKL. This CDR3 region has 15 residues. The CDR3 DNA follows: TGCGCCAGCAGCCAAGACGTCAATATGGGCAACACCATATATTTT. Residues: CASSQDVNMGNTIYF.

This clone occurred a few times. The genes are TRBV6-5 and TRBJ2-7; 11 nucleotides align to TRBD2. The CDR3 length is 15 residues. J lost 5 bases, V lost 6 bases, and 9 bases had no gene match. Germline V CDR1 and CDR2: MNHEY, SVGAGI. Here the CDR3 DNA reads TGTGCCAGCAGATCCCGACTAGCGGGAAAGGACGAGCAGTACTTC. Amino acid sequence: CASRSRLAGKDEQYF.

This clone turned up a few times. This chain uses TRBV28 with TRBJ2-5; D might be TRBD2 (5 bases). The V and J ends lost 4 bases and 3 bases respectively, with 18 bases between them. Looked up from germline, CDR1 is MDHEN and CDR2 is SYDVKM. This CDR3 region has 16 residues. The CDR3 nucleotides are TGTGCCAGCAGTTCCCTGAGATTAGCGTCTGAAGAGACCCAGTACTTC. Its protein product is CASSSLRLASEETQYF.

This clone occurred once. V gene TRBV4-1 combines with J gene TRBJ2-3; 10 positions agree with TRBD2. V dropped 0 bases and J dropped 4; count of bases not matched to a gene: 7. The germline V gene encodes CDR1 MGHRA and CDR2 YSYEKL. The CDR3 is 17 residues long. The CDR3 is CASSQEVAGGLADTQYF. In DNA form, the CDR3 reads TGCGCCAGCAGCCAAGAAGTAGCGGGGGGACTGGCAGATACGCAGTATTTT.

This rearrangement joins TRBV2 to TRBJ2-5; 8 bases fit TRBD2. CDR1 is SNHLY and CDR2 is FYNNEI in the germline V gene. CDR3 length: 13 amino acids. The junction had 4 bases not matched to a gene; V was cut back by 7 bases and J by 3 bases. The CDR3 coding sequence is TGTGCCAGCAATCCGGGACTAGAAGAGACCCAGTACTTC. Protein sequence: CASNPGLEETQYF.

The rearrangement joins TRBV7-2 to TRBJ2-1; the match to TRBD2 covers 9 bases. The CDR3 runs to 15 residues. Looked up from germline, CDR1 is SGHTA and CDR2 is FQGNSA. V lost 0 bases, J lost 3 bases, and 0 bases stayed unmatched. CDR3 DNA sequence: TGTGCCAGCAGCTTAGCTAGCGGGGGCTACAATGAGCAGTTCTTC. This encodes CASSLASGGYNEQFF.

This clone was seen once. The chain links TRBV7-9 to TRBJ1-2, with a tentative D call TRBD1 (5 bases). V was cut by 5 bases and J by 4 bases, with 11 bases left in between. Germline values: CDR1 SEHNR, CDR2 FQNEAQ (reference sequence). The CDR3 consists of 13 residues. CDR3 DNA sequence: TGTGCCAGCAGCCCTACAGGATCCTATGGCTACACCTTC. Protein sequence: CASSPTGSYGYTF.

The V call is TRBV10-2, the J call TRBJ2-3, with 13 bases aligning to TRBD2. With V trimmed by 5 bases and J by 4 bases, 6 bases remained unmatched. The CDR3 contains 16 residues. Looked up from germline, CDR1 is WSHSY and CDR2 is SAAADI. CDR3 region: CASSRGLAGVSDTQYF. CDR3 DNA sequence: TGCGCCAGCAGTCGAGGACTAGCGGGAGTTTCAGATACGCAGTATTTT.

This rearrangement joins TRBV7-8 to TRBJ1-5; a weak D match, TRBD1 (5 bases). Trimming left V 3 bases short and J 5 bases short, with 14 bases between. Germline V gene lookup returns CDR1 SGHVS and CDR2 FQNEAQ. This CDR3 has 15 amino acids. The CDR3 DNA sequence: TGTGCCAGCAGCTTCTGGGGCGGGGCGGATCAGCCCCAGCATTTT. Encoded protein: CASSFWGGADQPQHF.

The chain links TRBV5-8 to TRBJ2-3, with D possibly being TRBD1 (6 bases). In germline, CDR1 is SGHTS, CDR2 YDEGEE. Trimming pared 5 bases from V and 10 bases from J, leaving 14 bases between. The CDR3 is made up of 12 amino acids. The CDR3 sequence: CASSSTGPSQYF. CDR3 nucleotide sequence: TGTGCCAGCAGTTCTACAGGGCCTTCGCAGTATTTT.

The chain uses TRBV5-1 and TRBJ2-1; 12 positions match TRBD2. The germline CDR1 and CDR2 sequences are SGHRS and YFSETQ. V shed 0 bases and J 3 bases; nucleotides not matched to a gene: 1. CDR3 length: 16 residues. The CDR3 nucleotides are TGCGCCAGCAGCTTGGGGACTAGCGGGAACTACAATGAGCAGTTCTTC. It translates to CASSLGTSGNYNEQFF. Looking up the rest from reference TRBV5-1 and TRBJ2-1 gives the full variable domain: KAGVTQTPRYLIKTRGQQVTLSCSPISGHRSVSWYQQTPGQGLQFLFEYFSETQRNKGNFPGRFSGRQFSNSRSEMNVSTLELGDSALYLCASSLGTSGNYNEQFFGPGTRLTVL.

The chain links TRBV7-8 to TRBJ1-3; 9 bases line up with TRBD1. The J segment lost 12 bases and the V segment lost 5 bases, leaving 8 bases of the junction unmatched. The CDR3 spans 13 residues. The germline V gene has CDR1 SGHVS and CDR2 FQNEAQ. As DNA, the CDR3 is TGTGCCAGCAGCGCGGACAGGGGAAGTATCATATATTTT. This translates into CASSADRGSIIYF.

V is TRBV27 and J is TRBJ1-5; D remains ambiguous. V was trimmed by 6 bases and J by 0 bases, leaving 15 bases between them. Germline V gene sequence: CDR1 MNHEY, CDR2 SMNVEV (reference sequence). The CDR3 is made up of 16 amino acids. CDR3 nucleotides: TGTGCCAGCAGCTCCCGCCCAGTCGATAGCAATCAGCCCCAGCATTTT. It specifies CASSSRPVDSNQPQHF.

The chain is built from TRBV5-1 and TRBJ2-5; 9 bases line up with TRBD1. Germline loops: CDR1 SGHRS, CDR2 YFSETQ. V lost 3 bases and J lost 1; bases outside the gene matches: 4. The CDR3 is 15 amino acids. CDR3: CASSWTGDFQETQYF. The CDR3 region has the DNA TGCGCCAGCAGCTGGACAGGGGATTTCCAAGAGACCCAGTACTTC. Drawing the rest from reference TRBV5-1 and TRBJ2-5, the complete variable domain is KAGVTQTPRYLIKTRGQQVTLSCSPISGHRSVSWYQQTPGQGLQFLFEYFSETQRNKGNFPGRFSGRQFSNSRSEMNVSTLELGDSALYLCASSWTGDFQETQYFGPGTRLLVL.

J is TRBJ1-4 and V is TRBV9; D gene uncertain. V shed 0 bases and J shed 8 bases, with 11 bases lying between them. The CDR3 length is 14 residues. Germline lookup yields CDR1 SGDLS and CDR2 YYNGEE. CDR3 loop: CASSVGGLAEKLFF. DNA for the CDR3: TGTGCCAGCAGCGTAGGTGGCCTAGCGGAAAAACTGTTTTTT.

This clone was recorded only once. V usage is TRBV5-4 and J usage is TRBJ2-1; weak D call: TRBD1 (6 bases). Germline V gene data show CDR1 as SGHNT and CDR2 as YYREEE (reference sequence). The CDR3 spans 14 residues. Trimming removed 4 bases at V and 4 bases at J, with 12 bases between. CDR3 loop: CASSPGTTYNEQFF. The CDR3 nucleotides are TGTGCCAGCAGCCCCGGGACAACTTACAATGAGCAGTTCTTC.

The chain uses TRBV11-3 and TRBJ2-3; TRBD2 matches at 8 bases. The CDR3 length is 15 residues. From germline, CDR1 is SGHNT and CDR2 YENEEA. After removal of 2 bases from V and 4 bases from J, the junction contained 5 bases not matched to a gene. CDR3 in amino acids: CASSLSLAGSDTQYF. The CDR3 DNA reads as TGTGCCAGCAGCTTATCCCTAGCGGGTTCAGATACGCAGTATTTT.

The V and J genes are TRBV28 and TRBJ2-7; 11 nucleotides agree with TRBD2. Germline CDR1 and CDR2: MDHEN and SYDVKM. The CDR3 extends over 15 amino acids. The J segment lost 2 bases and the V segment lost 6 bases, leaving 6 bases of the junction unmatched. CDR3 loop: CASSYNSGRAYEQYF. CDR3 nucleotides: TGTGCCAGCAGCTATAATAGCGGGAGGGCCTACGAGCAGTACTTC.

J is TRBJ1-3 and V is TRBV15; D remains ambiguous. V shed 1 base and J shed 4 bases, with 11 bases lying between them. The length of the CDR3 is 15 residues. Germline lookup yields CDR1 LNHNV and CDR2 YYDKDF (reference sequence). CDR3 nucleotide sequence: TGTGCCACCAGCAGAGTGGACCCGGGGGGAAACACCATATATTTT. This translates into CATSRVDPGGNTIYF.

V usage is TRBV2 and J usage is TRBJ1-2; TRBD1 matches at 12 bases. The CDR3 length is 15 residues. Germline lookup yields CDR1 SNHLY and CDR2 FYNNEI. The V and J ends lost 6 bases and 4 bases, in that order; junction bases with no gene match: 6. In nucleotides, the CDR3 is TGTGCCAGCAGGGTGGGACAGGGGGCCTTCTATGGCTACACCTTC. It codes for CASRVGQGAFYGYTF.

V usage is TRBV7-6 and J usage is TRBJ2-3; 9 bases agree with TRBD2. V lost 5 bases, J lost 1 base, and 4 bases stayed unmatched. The germline V gene has CDR1 SGHVS and CDR2 FNYEAQ. The CDR3 extends over 15 amino acids. As DNA, the CDR3 is TGTGCCAGCAGCCCTCGACTAGCGGGCACAGATACGCAGTATTTT. Amino acid sequence: CASSPRLAGTDTQYF.